These T cell receptor beta chains were read from a single sample in a study of blood T cell repertoires in COVID-19. Using immunoSEQ multiplex PCR, the repertoire was profiled, and TCRdb retains in-frame clones only, with some absent. The sample yields more than 150,000 clones, about 77% seen once. Sequenced material: peripheral blood. These receptors were taken from a woman older than 75 with active or convalescent COVID-19. Both conserved end residues are part of each CDR3. The D gene is left open where the match is weak. Size tells how often a clone was seen (once, few, many) or the class of an expanded clone, and some rows leave it out.

. TRBJ2-3 TRBV11-2 . TGTGCCAGCAGCCCTAGCATTACAGATACGCAGTATTTT CASSPSITDTQYF
. TRBJ1-4 TRBV19 . TGTGCCAGTAGTATAGGCGGGGGTCAAAATGAAAAACTGTTTTTT CASSIGGGQNEKLFF
TRBD1 TRBJ2-7 TRBV4-1 . TGCGCCAGCAGCCAAGATTGGAGACAGGGGGGTCTCGGGCAGTACTTC CASSQDWRQGGLGQYF
TRBD2 TRBJ2-4 TRBV3-1/TRBV3-2 . TGTGCCAGCAGCCTCCCGGGACTAGCGGGGGGGCCCAAAAACATTCAGTACTTC CASSLPGLAGGPKNIQYF
. TRBJ1-3 TRBV6-5 . TGTGCCAGCAGAAAGCCAGGGGACGCTGGAAACACCATATATTTT CASRKPGDAGNTIYF
. TRBJ2-7 TRBV10-1 few TGCGCCAGCAGTGGACAGGAGAGCTCCTACGAGCAGTACTTC CASSGQESSYEQYF
. TRBJ2-1 TRBV13 . TGTGCCAGCAGCTCCTGGCACAATGAGCAGTTCTTC CASSSWHNEQFF
. TRBJ1-2 TRBV5-1 . TGCGCCAGCAGCCCAGGGGTCGTCGACTATGGCTACACCTTC CASSPGVVDYGYTF
TRBD2 TRBJ2-3 TRBV28 once TGTGCCAGCAGGGGATGGCGGGGGGGTAGAGATACGCAGTATTTT CASRGWRGGRDTQYF
. TRBJ2-3 TRBV5-4 . TGTGCCAGCAGCTTGGAGGCAGGGATAGATTGGGGCACAGATACGCAGTATTTT CASSLEAGIDWGTDTQYF
. TRBJ2-5 TRBV21-1 . TGTGCCAGCAGTGCTGGGACTAGCGGGGGGCGTGAGACCCAGTACTTC CASSAGTSGGRETQYF
. TRBJ2-6 TRBV20-1 . TGCAGTGCTAGGGGGGGCAACGTCCTGACTTTC CSARGGNVLTF
TRBD2 TRBJ2-3 TRBV7-9 . TGTGCCAGCAGCTTCACGGGGGGAGGCACAGATACGCAGTATTTT CASSFTGGGTDTQYF
. TRBJ1-2 TRBV6-1 . TGTGCCAGCAGTGAACGCAGCTATGGCTACACCTTC CASSERSYGYTF
TRBD2 TRBJ2-3 TRBV10-3 . TGTGCCATCAGCCCGACTAGCGGGGGCACAGATACGCAGTATTTT CAISPTSGGTDTQYF
TRBD1 TRBJ1-2 TRBV28 . TGTGCCAGCAGTTCCACCCTTGGGACAGGAAACTATGGCTACACCTTC CASSSTLGTGNYGYTF